This T cell receptor beta chain was retrieved from a study of post-analysis software for immune sequencing data. The study's findings and limits: A few TRBV segments appeared more often in patients than in controls, and TRBV5-6, TRBV5-1 and TRBV20-1 were among these.

Unique molecular identifiers tagged the TCR beta cDNA libraries. The T cell input of roughly 0.85 to 11 million gave about 500,000 cDNA molecules. TCRdb recomputed calls from the PCR reads with MiXCR, one row per CDR3 protein. The sample includes hundreds of thousands of distinct CDR3 sequences, about 27% seen only once; the top ten take 0.5% to 0.6%. This clonotype showed up just a few times. Antigen specificity is unknown. V was clipped by 0 bases and J by 1 base, with 10 bases between them. Germline CDR1 and CDR2: MGHRA and YSYEKL. The CDR3 contains 16 residues. This receptor was obtained from a girl aged 10 to 17 with multiple sclerosis. V usage is TRBV4-1 and J usage is TRBJ2-1, with a possible D match to TRBD1 (5 bases). Material for sequencing was blood. The CDR3 DNA reads TGCGCCAGCAGCCAAGAACCCCAGGGTTCCTACAATGAGCAGTTCTTC. Protein product: CASSQEPQGSYNEQFF.